A selection of T cell receptor beta chains follows, all from one sample in a study of blood T cell repertoires in COVID-19. Profiled with immunoSEQ multiplex PCR; TCRdb holds only in-frame clones, not every one. The sample yields more than 95,000 clones, about 80% seen once. Sequenced sample: peripheral blood. The receptors originated from a woman between 50 and 59 years old with acute or convalescent COVID-19. The CDR3 runs from the conserved cysteine through the conserved F or W. Each record gives: V gene, D gene, CDR3 protein. A D gene is named only where the DNA matches it firmly.

TRBV6-5,NA,CASTGGPRDEQYF
TRBV25-1,NA,CASSGLRDYNEQFF
TRBV5-1,NA,CASSLWDSKSSYEQYF
TRBV19,NA,CASTHRGLYTEAFF
TRBV7-8,TRBD1,CASSFSQQGAQNIQYF
TRBV6-5,NA,CASSYSAGAKNIQYF
TRBV5-1,TRBD1,CASRTGYRNYGYTF
TRBV10-1,NA,CASSPSGTRTEAFF
TRBV9,TRBD1,CASSGTGAPGPDTQYF
TRBV2,TRBD2,CASRTGTSGTGELFF
TRBV3-1/TRBV3-2,NA,CASSQGLRGTTEAFF
TRBV20-1,NA,CSASTVGTEAFF
TRBV19,TRBD1,CASSRQGYNQPQHF
TRBV9,TRBD2,CASSVGSSGNQETQYF
TRBV7-8,TRBD1,CASSIQGLSTEAFF
TRBV5-4,TRBD2,CASSPGTSGRISYEQYF
TRBV18,NA,CASSPYRAYGYTF
TRBV11-2,NA,CASSHSPGVGTEAFF
TRBV4-1,TRBD2,CASSRTSAGASSTDTQYF
TRBV10-1,TRBD1,CASSRDRVTTFF
TRBV5-6,TRBD1,CASSFWTGGEETQYF
TRBV5-4,TRBD2,CASSSGTSGRDIADTQYF
TRBV7-6,NA,CASSLGNALQAQFF
TRBV6-5,NA,CATGRDQDSPLHF
TRBV9,NA,CASSVEQNYGYTF
TRBV5-5,NA,CASSLGQGWSEQYF
TRBV27,NA,CASSTLSEQYF
TRBV2,NA,CASRGEGLFSGNTIYF
TRBV5-1,NA,CASSSSGGTVRGETQYF